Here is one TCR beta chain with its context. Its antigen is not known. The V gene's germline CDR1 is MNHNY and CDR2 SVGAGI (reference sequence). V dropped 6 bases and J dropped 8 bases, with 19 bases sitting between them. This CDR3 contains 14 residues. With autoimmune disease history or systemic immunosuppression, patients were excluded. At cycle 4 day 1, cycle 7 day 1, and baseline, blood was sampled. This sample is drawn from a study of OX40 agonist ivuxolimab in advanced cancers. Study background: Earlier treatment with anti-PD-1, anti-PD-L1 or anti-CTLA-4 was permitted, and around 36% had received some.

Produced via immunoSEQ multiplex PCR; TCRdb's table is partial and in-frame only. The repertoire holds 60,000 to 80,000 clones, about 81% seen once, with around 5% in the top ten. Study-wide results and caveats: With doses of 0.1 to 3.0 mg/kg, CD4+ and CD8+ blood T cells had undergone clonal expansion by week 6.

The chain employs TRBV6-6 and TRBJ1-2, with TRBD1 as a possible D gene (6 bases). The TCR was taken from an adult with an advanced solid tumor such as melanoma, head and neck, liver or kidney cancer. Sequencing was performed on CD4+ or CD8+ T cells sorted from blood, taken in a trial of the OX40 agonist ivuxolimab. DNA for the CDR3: TGTGCCAGCAGCCTAAACCCAGGGGCTGGGGGCTACACCTTC. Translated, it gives CASSLNPGAGGYTF.